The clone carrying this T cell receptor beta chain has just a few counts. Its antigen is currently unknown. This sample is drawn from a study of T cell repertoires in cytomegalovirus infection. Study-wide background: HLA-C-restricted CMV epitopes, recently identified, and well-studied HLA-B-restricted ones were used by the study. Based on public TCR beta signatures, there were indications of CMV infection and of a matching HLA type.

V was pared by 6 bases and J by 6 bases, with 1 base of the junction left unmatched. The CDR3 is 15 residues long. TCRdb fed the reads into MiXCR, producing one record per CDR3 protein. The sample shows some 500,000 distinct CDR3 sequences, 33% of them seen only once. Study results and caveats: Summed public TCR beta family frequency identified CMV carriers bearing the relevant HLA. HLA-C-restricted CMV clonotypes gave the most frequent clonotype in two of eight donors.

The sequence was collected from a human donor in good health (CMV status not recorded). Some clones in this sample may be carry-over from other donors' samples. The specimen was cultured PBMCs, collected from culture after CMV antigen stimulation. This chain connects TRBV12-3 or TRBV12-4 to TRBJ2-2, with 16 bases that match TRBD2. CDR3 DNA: TGTGCCAGCAGCGGGACTAGCGGGAGGGCCGGGGAGCTGTTTTTT. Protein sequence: CASSGTSGRAGELFF.